The rows below give T cell receptor beta chains drawn from one sample of a study of cytomegalovirus exposure and HLA in healthy donors. Assay used: immunoSEQ multiplex PCR; TCRdb lists only in-frame clones, some missing. The data show more than 90,000 clones, 79% seen once. Sequencing was carried out using PBMCs. The receptor source for this set is a woman between 18 and 29 years old in good health and CMV-seropositive. Each CDR3 is given with its conserved first and last residue. D genes are given only for firm matches. Not all rows give a size; the values are once, few, many and, for expanded clones, a class.

TRBJ1-1 | TRBV7-3 | NA | TRBD1 | TGTTCCAGCAGCCGACAGGGGGTTGACACTGAAGCTTTCTTT | CSSSRQGVDTEAFF
TRBJ2-7 | TRBV12-5 | few | TRBD2 | TGTGCTAGTGGTTTGGTAGCCCCATGGGGACTAGCGGGAGTGGATTCCTACGAGCAGTACTTC | CASGLVAPWGLAGVDSYEQYF
TRBJ1-1 | TRBV5-1 | NA | NA | NA | CASSTSGMNTEAFF
TRBJ2-5 | TRBV9 | few | TRBD2 | TGTGCCAGCAGCAAGACTAGCGTTGAGACCCAGTACTTC | CASSKTSVETQYF
TRBJ1-1 | TRBV7-6 | NA | TRBD1 | TGTGCCAGCTCGGTCGGGACAGGGAACCCTGAAGCTTTCTTT | CASSVGTGNPEAFF
TRBJ2-1 | TRBV6-5 | NA | TRBD2 | TGTGCCAGCAGCATGACTAGCGGCTCCTACAATGAGCAGTTCTTC | CASSMTSGSYNEQFF
TRBJ2-7 | TRBV27 | NA | TRBD1 | TGTGCCAGCAGTCCGAACAGGGGGCCCTACGAGCAGTACTTC | CASSPNRGPYEQYF
TRBJ2-1 | TRBV13 | NA | NA | TGTGCCAGCAGCTTCACAGGGGAGGTTCCCTACAATGAGCAGTTCTTC | CASSFTGEVPYNEQFF
TRBJ2-3 | TRBV9 | few | NA | TGTGCCAGCAGCGTAGAAGGGGACACAGATACGCAGTATTTT | CASSVEGDTDTQYF
TRBJ1-4 | TRBV6-1 | NA | NA | TGTGCCAGCAGTGAAAAGGGGATGAGTGAAAAACTGTTTTTT | CASSEKGMSEKLFF
TRBJ1-2 | TRBV7-9 | once | NA | TGTGCCAGCAGCATTGGACTATCTAACTATGGCTACACCTTC | CASSIGLSNYGYTF
TRBJ2-5 | TRBV5-4 | few | NA | TGTGCCAGCAGCTTGGGAGGGGGAGAGACCCAGTACTTC | CASSLGGGETQYF
TRBJ2-4 | TRBV27 | once | NA | TGTGCCAGCAGTTTGTCAGTTGTAAGTTCAAACATTCAGTACTTC | CASSLSVVSSNIQYF
TRBJ2-7 | TRBV5-1 | NA | TRBD2 | TGCGCCAGCAGCCTTAGCGGGATAGATGAGCAGTACTTC | CASSLSGIDEQYF
TRBJ2-7 | TRBV11-1 | NA | TRBD1 | TGTGCCAGCAGCGAGGGGGCAGGGAGCTCCTACGAGCAGTACTTC | CASSEGAGSSYEQYF
TRBJ1-1 | TRBV11-3 | NA | NA | TGTGCCAGCAGCTTAGATATAAGAGGGACAAATTCCTATGAAGCTTTCTTT | CASSLDIRGTNSYEAFF
TRBJ2-7 | TRBV27 | NA | TRBD2 | TGTGCCAGCAGTTTACTAGCGGGAGTGATGTACGAGCAGTACTTC | CASSLLAGVMYEQYF
TRBJ1-5 | TRBV2 | NA | NA | TGTGCCAGCAGTGAAGCGGGACATTTCAATCAGCCCCAGCATTTT | CASSEAGHFNQPQHF
TRBJ2-7 | TRBV9 | NA | NA | TGTGCCAGCAGCGTAGACAGGGACGGTTCCTACGAGCAGTACTTC | CASSVDRDGSYEQYF
TRBJ2-5 | TRBV5-1 | NA | TRBD1 | TGCGCCAGCAGCTTGGGGGACAGGGGGCGAGGAGAGACCCAGTACTTC | CASSLGDRGRGETQYF
TRBJ2-4 | TRBV4-1 | NA | NA | TGCGCCAGCAGCCATGCCGGGAGCGAGCTAGCCAAAAACATTCAGTACTTC | CASSHAGSELAKNIQYF
TRBJ1-4 | TRBV7-9 | NA | TRBD1 | TGTTCCAGCAGTTCTGGGGACAGTGAAAAACTGTTTTTT | CSSSSGDSEKLFF
TRBJ2-1 | TRBV6-1 | few | TRBD2 | TGTGCCAGCCGCGGGGGAGTGTGGGATGAGCAGTTCTTC | CASRGGVWDEQFF
TRBJ2-2 | TRBV4-1 | NA | NA | TGCGCCAGCAGCCACCTAACGGGGTCCCGGACCGGGGAGCTGTTTTTT | CASSHLTGSRTGELFF
TRBJ2-5 | TRBV7-2 | once | TRBD2 | TGTGCCAGCAGCTTAAAAAGCGGGATAGAGACCCAGTACTTC | CASSLKSGIETQYF
TRBJ2-7 | TRBV10-3 | few | NA | TGTGCCATCAGTGATTTGGCGGTGTACTCCTACGAGCAGTACTTC | CAISDLAVYSYEQYF
TRBJ2-7 | TRBV7-9 | NA | TRBD2 | TGTGCCAGCAGCCCAGTTCCGGGGGGCGAGCAGTACTTC | CASSPVPGGEQYF
TRBJ2-6 | TRBV19 | NA | NA | TGTGCCAGCGAGGGTTCTGGGGCCAACGTCCTGACTTTC | CASEGSGANVLTF
TRBJ1-1 | TRBV7-3 | NA | NA | TGTGCCAGCAGCTTAACGCGGGAAGGAGGATTTGAAGCTTTCTTT | CASSLTREGGFEAFF
TRBJ1-5 | TRBV7-8 | NA | TRBD1 | TGTGCCAGCAGCTTAGAGGTCGGACAGGGGGCGAGGAGCAATCAGCCCCAGCATTTT | CASSLEVGQGARSNQPQHF
TRBJ2-5 | TRBV11-3 | NA | NA | TGTGCCAGCAGCTTAGTAGGGGTTTGGCGGGGAAGCTTTAAAGAGACCCAGTACTTC | CASSLVGVWRGSFKETQYF
TRBJ2-4 | TRBV4-1 | NA | NA | TGCGCCAGCAGCCAAGAATTGGCGGACTATACTGCCAAAAACATTCAGTACTTC | CASSQELADYTAKNIQYF
TRBJ2-5 | TRBV6-1 | NA | TRBD2 | TGTGCCAGCAGTGAGGGGGGGACGGAACAAGAGACCCAGTACTTC | CASSEGGTEQETQYF
TRBJ2-7 | TRBV2 | NA | NA | TGTGCCAGCACGCTTAGCGGCTACGAGCAGTACTTC | CASTLSGYEQYF
TRBJ2-7 | TRBV27 | NA | TRBD1 | TGTGCCAGCAGTTTGGGGACAGGGTCCTACGAGCAGTACTTC | CASSLGTGSYEQYF
TRBJ1-1 | TRBV7-9 | NA | NA | TGTTCCAGCAGCCCGCAGGGTAGTGAAGCTTTCTTT | CSSSPQGSEAFF
TRBJ2-5 | TRBV25-1 | NA | TRBD1 | TGTGCCAGCGGGACAGGGGGGGAGACCCAGTACTTC | CASGTGGETQYF
TRBJ2-7 | TRBV27 | NA | TRBD1 | TGTGCCAGCAGTCCCGGGACAGGGATCGACGAGCAGTACTTC | CASSPGTGIDEQYF
TRBJ2-1 | TRBV10-2 | NA | TRBD1 | TGCGCCAGCCGACAGGGGGCCCACAATGAGCAGTTCTTC | CASRQGAHNEQFF
TRBJ1-1 | TRBV6-5 | few | NA | TGTGCCAGCAGTCCGGCGGGGAGCACTGAAGCTTTCTTT | CASSPAGSTEAFF
TRBJ2-7 | TRBV7-3 | NA | TRBD1 | TGTGCCAGCAGCCAGGGACAGGGAGTCGACGAGCAGTACTTC | CASSQGQGVDEQYF
TRBJ2-7 | TRBV19 | NA | TRBD2 | TGTGCCAGTAGTATATTTGCGGGGGTCTCCTACGAGCAGTACTTC | CASSIFAGVSYEQYF
TRBJ2-2 | TRBV28 | NA | NA | TGTGCCAGCAGTACCTCAGGGGAGGGAGGGCCCGGGGAGCTGTTTTTT | CASSTSGEGGPGELFF
TRBJ2-4 | TRBV10-1 | NA | TRBD2 | TGCGCCAGCAGTGAGTCGGGAGGGAAAGGCATTCAGTACTTC | CASSESGGKGIQYF
TRBJ2-1 | TRBV6-1 | NA | TRBD2 | TGTGCCAGCAGTGATGGACTAGCGGGAGGTTACAGTGAGCAGTTCTTC | CASSDGLAGGYSEQFF
TRBJ1-1 | TRBV30 | NA | TRBD1 | TGTGCCTGGATAGTGGGGGACAGGGTGAGCCCTGAAGCTTTCTTT | CAWIVGDRVSPEAFF
TRBJ1-3 | TRBV7-9 | few | NA | TGTGCCAGCAGCCTGACTGGGGGCGCTGGAAACACCATATATTTT | CASSLTGGAGNTIYF
TRBJ1-5 | TRBV28 | once | TRBD1 | TGTGCCAGCAGCCCACAAGGGACAGGGTATCAGCCCCAGCATTTT | CASSPQGTGYQPQHF
TRBJ2-2 | TRBV27 | NA | TRBD2 | TGTGCCAGCAGTTTGTTCCTAGCGGGAGCCGGGGAGCTGTTTTTT | CASSLFLAGAGELFF
TRBJ2-7 | TRBV5-4 | NA | TRBD2 | TGTGCCAGCAGCGGGCCCTACCGGGGGGGTCTTAACGAGCAGTACTTC | CASSGPYRGGLNEQYF
TRBJ1-1 | TRBV7-9 | few | NA | TGTGCCAGCAGCTTAGCGAGAGGTCTCACTGAAGCTTTCTTT | CASSLARGLTEAFF
TRBJ1-2 | TRBV30 | NA | NA | TGTGCCTGGAGGGAGACGACAGGCGGATATGGCTACACCTTC | CAWRETTGGYGYTF
TRBJ1-5 | TRBV30 | once | TRBD1 | TGTGCCTGGGACACCGACAGGGGGAGGAGTCAGCCCCAGCATTTT | CAWDTDRGRSQPQHF
TRBJ2-5 | TRBV6-4 | NA | NA | TGTGCCAGCAGTGGCAGGCAGAAAGAGACCCAGTACTTC | CASSGRQKETQYF
TRBJ1-2 | TRBV7-3 | few | NA | TGTGCCAGCAGCTTCCGCGGGAATGGCTACACCTTC | CASSFRGNGYTF
TRBJ2-7 | TRBV6-5 | NA | NA | TGTGCCAGCAGTTGGGGGGGCTCTACCACTCGAGAGCAGTACTTC | CASSWGGSTTREQYF
TRBJ2-7 | TRBV4-1 | NA | NA | TGCGCCAGCAGCCAAGAGAGGCAAGCCTACGAGCAGTACTTC | CASSQERQAYEQYF